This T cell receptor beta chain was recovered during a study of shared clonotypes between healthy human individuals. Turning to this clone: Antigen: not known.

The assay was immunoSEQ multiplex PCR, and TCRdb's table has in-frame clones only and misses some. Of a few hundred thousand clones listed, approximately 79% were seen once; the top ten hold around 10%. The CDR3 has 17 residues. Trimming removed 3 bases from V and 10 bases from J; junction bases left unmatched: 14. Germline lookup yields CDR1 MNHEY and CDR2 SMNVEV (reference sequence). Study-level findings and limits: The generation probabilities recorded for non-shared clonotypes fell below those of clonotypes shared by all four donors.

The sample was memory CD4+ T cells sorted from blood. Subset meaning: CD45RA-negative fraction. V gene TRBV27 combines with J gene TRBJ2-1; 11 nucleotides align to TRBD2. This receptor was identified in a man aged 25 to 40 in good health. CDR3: CASSFWQTSGRRKEQFF. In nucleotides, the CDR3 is TGTGCCAGCAGTTTCTGGCAAACTAGCGGGAGAAGAAAGGAGCAGTTCTTC.